This T cell receptor beta chain was obtained from a study of OX40 agonist ivuxolimab in advanced cancers. Study information: Three patients, one with hepatocellular carcinoma and two with cutaneous melanoma, responded partially.

V was clipped by 0 bases and J by 3 bases, with 11 bases between them. CDR3 length: 15 amino acids. Germline V CDR1 and CDR2: ENHRY, SYGVKD. Data came from immunoSEQ multiplex PCR; TCRdb stores just in-frame clones and leaves some out. Seen here are 60,000 to 70,000 clones, roughly 89% observed once, and the top ten hold around 12%. The J gene is TRBJ1-1, the V gene TRBV10-3, with D unclear. This specimen consisted of CD4+ or CD8+ T cells sorted from blood, obtained in a trial of the OX40 agonist ivuxolimab. The TCR was taken from an adult with an advanced solid tumor such as melanoma, head and neck, liver or kidney cancer. CDR3 amino acids: CAISESGRTDTEAFF. The CDR3 bases are TGTGCCATCAGTGAGTCCGGAAGGACGGACACTGAAGCTTTCTTT.